These T cell receptor beta chains were read from a single sample in a study of blood T cell repertoires in COVID-19. The protocol was immunoSEQ multiplex PCR, while the TCRdb copy is restricted to in-frame clones and leaves out a portion. Of nearly 110,000 clones listed, approximately 81% are singletons. The sample consisted of peripheral blood. Receptor source: a human donor in a cohort sampled during active COVID-19. Both conserved end residues are part of each CDR3. A D gene is named only where the DNA matches it firmly. Size is omitted from some rows. Given values are once, few, many or a class for expanded clones.

>-|TRBJ2-2|-|TRBV7-2
CASSLFVGAGVPGELFF
TGTGCCAGCAGCCTTTTCGTGGGGGCGGGAGTTCCCGGGGAGCTGTTTTTT
>-|TRBJ2-1|TRBD2|TRBV15
CATSGLAGGPGSYNEQFF
TGTGCCACCAGCGGACTAGCGGGAGGGCCGGGAAGCTACAATGAGCAGTTCTTC
>-|TRBJ1-3|-|TRBV19
CASRNILTGFSGNTIYF
TGTGCCAGTAGGAACATTCTGACAGGTTTTTCTGGAAACACCATATATTTT
>-|TRBJ2-4|TRBD1|TRBV6-2/TRBV6-3
CASSQDRDGAKNIQYF
TGTGCCAGCAGCCAAGACAGGGACGGAGCCAAAAACATTCAGTACTTC
>once|TRBJ1-2|TRBD1|TRBV2
CASTGQGVYGYTF
TGTGCCAGCACGGGACAGGGGGTTTATGGCTACACCTTC
>-|TRBJ1-2|-|TRBV30
CAWRAGANYGYTF
TGTGCCTGGAGGGCAGGGGCTAACTATGGCTACACCTTC
>-|TRBJ2-1|-|TRBV19
CASSPMGSSYNEQFF
TGTGCCAGTAGTCCCATGGGGAGCTCCTACAATGAGCAGTTCTTC
>-|TRBJ2-3|-|TRBV5-1
CASSFESLSTDTQYF
TGCGCCAGCAGCTTCGAGAGTCTGAGCACAGATACGCAGTATTTT
>-|TRBJ2-3|TRBD2|TRBV9
CASSVAGGRGGTDTQYF
TGTGCCAGCAGCGTAGCGGGCGGGAGAGGAGGCACAGATACGCAGTATTTT
>once|TRBJ2-4|TRBD2|TRBV30
CAWSVAGVLAKNIQYF
TGTGCCTGGAGTGTAGCGGGGGTACTAGCCAAAAACATTCAGTACTTC
>-|TRBJ1-2|-|TRBV28
CATTLGGGQGGYTF
TGTGCCACCACCCTGGGGGGGGGCCAGGGTGGCTACACCTTC
>-|TRBJ1-2|TRBD1|TRBV3-1/TRBV3-2
CATRTGSYGYTF
TGTGCCACACGGACAGGGTCTTATGGCTACACCTTC
>-|TRBJ2-1|-|TRBV2
CASSGGGPYNEQFF
TGTGCCAGCAGTGGGGGCGGTCCCTACAATGAGCAGTTCTTC
>once|TRBJ2-1|TRBD1|TRBV4-3
CASSQLGQVNEQFF
TGCGCCAGCAGCCAGCTGGGACAGGTCAATGAGCAGTTCTTC
>-|TRBJ2-3|TRBD2|TRBV27
CASAIGTSGSTDTQYF
TGTGCCAGCGCCATTGGGACTAGCGGGAGCACAGATACGCAGTATTTT
>many|TRBJ1-2|-|TRBV19
CASSTQALYGYTF
TGTGCCAGTAGTACGCAGGCGCTTTATGGCTACACCTTC
>once|TRBJ1-1|TRBD1|TRBV19
CASTKGGRGTEAFF
TGTGCCAGTACCAAAGGGGGCCGGGGCACTGAAGCTTTCTTT
>-|TRBJ2-7|-|TRBV27
CASRLGLSQYEQYF
TGTGCCAGCAGACTAGGCCTTTCTCAATACGAGCAGTACTTC
>-|TRBJ2-1|TRBD1|TRBV24-1
CATSSRDSDVNEQFF
TGTGCCACCAGCTCCCGGGACAGTGACGTCAATGAGCAGTTCTTC
>-|TRBJ2-3|TRBD2|TRBV24-1
CATSDATSGRATDTQYF
TGTGCCACCAGTGATGCGACTAGCGGGAGGGCCACAGATACGCAGTATTTT
>-|TRBJ1-1|-|TRBV12-3/TRBV12-4
CASSLGGNTEAFF
TGTGCCAGCAGTTTGGGAGGGAACACTGAAGCTTTCTTT
>-|TRBJ1-4|-|TRBV3-1/TRBV3-2
CASSRCFPPREKLFF
TGTGCCAGCAGCCGTTGTTTCCCCCCGCGGGAAAAACTGTTTTTT
>-|TRBJ1-4|-|TRBV4-1
CASSQQAAANNEKLFF
TGCGCCAGCAGCCAACAAGCGGCAGCCAATAATGAAAAACTGTTTTTT
>-|TRBJ1-1|TRBD1|TRBV6-6
CASGGTGEAFF
TGTGCCAGCGGAGGGACAGGTGAAGCTTTCTTT
>-|TRBJ1-1|-|TRBV6-6
CATSLGGTEAFF
TGTGCCACCTCCCTGGGGGGGACTGAAGCTTTCTTT
>-|TRBJ2-7|TRBD2|TRBV3-1/TRBV3-2
CASSRGLAGGGEQYF
TGTGCCAGCAGCCGGGGACTAGCGGGAGGAGGGGAGCAGTACTTC
>-|TRBJ2-3|TRBD2|TRBV5-1
CASSWVGLAVTDTQYF
TGCGCCAGCAGCTGGGTGGGGCTAGCGGTGACAGATACGCAGTATTTT
>few|TRBJ2-3|TRBD2|TRBV5-1
CASRQAGSSTDTQYF
TGCGCCAGCAGACAAGCGGGATCTAGCACAGATACGCAGTATTTT
>few|TRBJ2-2|-|TRBV4-2
CASSLGGAGELFF
TGTGCCAGCAGCCTAGGCGGGGCCGGGGAGCTGTTTTTT
>-|TRBJ2-5|TRBD1|TRBV19
CATSETGGETQYF
TGTGCCACGAGTGAAACAGGGGGTGAGACCCAGTACTTC
>few|TRBJ2-4|TRBD1|TRBV15
CATSGTVQNIQYF
TGTGCCACCAGCGGGACAGTTCAAAACATTCAGTACTTC
>-|TRBJ2-5|TRBD2|TRBV5-4
CASSLLLAGVETQYF
TGTGCCAGCAGCTTGTTACTCGCGGGAGTTGAGACCCAGTACTTC
>once|TRBJ1-5|-|TRBV28
CASRGEQGRNQPQHF
TGTGCCAGCAGGGGAGAACAGGGCCGGAATCAGCCCCAGCATTTT
>-|TRBJ2-1|TRBD2|TRBV7-3
CASSLGTSGVVFDEQFF
TGTGCCAGCAGCTTGGGGACTAGCGGGGTCGTATTCGATGAGCAGTTCTTC
>-|TRBJ2-1|-|TRBV5-8
CASSPTTTILYNEQFF
TGTGCCAGCAGCCCCACAACGACTATTTTATACAATGAGCAGTTCTTC
>-|TRBJ2-7|TRBD2|TRBV4-1
CASSEYTGLAGVKYF
TGCGCCAGCAGCGAATATACGGGACTAGCGGGAGTCAAGTACTTC
>few|TRBJ1-1|-|TRBV6-5
CASSLGAGNTEAFF
TGTGCCAGCAGTTTGGGGGCGGGGAACACTGAAGCTTTCTTT
>-|TRBJ2-3|-|TRBV25-1
CASSEYVDTTDTQYF
TGTGCCAGCAGTGAATACGTCGACACCACAGATACGCAGTATTTT
>-|TRBJ1-1|TRBD1|TRBV6-5
CASSRDRGTSEAFF
TGTGCCAGCAGCCGGGACAGGGGAACTTCTGAAGCTTTCTTT
>-|TRBJ2-6|-|TRBV6-5
CAARPGETGANVLTF
TGTGCCGCACGACCCGGGGAGACTGGGGCCAACGTCCTGACTTTC
>-|TRBJ1-1|-|TRBV28
CASSLGLPNTEAFF
TGTGCCAGCAGTCTCGGACTGCCGAACACTGAAGCTTTCTTT
>once|TRBJ1-5|-|TRBV28
CASPDRLEGPQHF
TGTGCCAGCCCAGACAGACTCGAAGGTCCCCAGCATTTT